This T cell receptor (beta chain) is from a study of cytomegalovirus exposure and HLA in healthy donors. Study overall: About 180 million T cells yielded under 130 million unique TCR beta sequences in earlier analysis. Broader study findings: TCR beta V- and J-gene trimming was later associated with a missense DCLRE1C variant. In most subjects, TCR beta sequences reportedly gave accurate predictions of HLA-A and HLA-B alleles.

The PCR made use of 60 Vbeta and 13 Jbeta primers. In the original processing: Some 9.9 million of roughly 81 million unique TCR beta chains were shared, per a later count. Sequencing used immunoSEQ multiplex PCR; TCRdb keeps in-frame clones, though not all of them. Clone size and the V and J calls come from that table; the DNA yielded D and trimming. The data contain about 62,000 clones, around 87% of them singletons. Looked up from germline, CDR1 is MNHNS and CDR2 is SASEGT. The CDR3 contains 14 residues. V trimming: 2 bases; J trimming: 2 bases; junction bases outside the gene matches: 3. As concerns this clone: Its specificity is not known.

J is TRBJ2-7 and V is TRBV6-1; 7 bases map to TRBD1. The clonotype was recovered from a man in his late teens or twenties in good health and CMV-seronegative. What was sequenced was PBMCs. The CDR3 spells CASSESGGAYEQYF. For the CDR3, the DNA is TGTGCCAGCAGTGAATCAGGGGGTGCCTACGAGCAGTACTTC.